This TCR beta chain stems from a study of shared clonotypes between healthy human individuals. Whole-study results and caveats: The sampled material consisted only of blood, and tissue repertoires are likely to differ. A small donor pool kept down the genetic and exposure-history diversity that was represented. Among non-shared clonotypes, generation probabilities were lower than among those shared by all four donors.

Donors comprised only Caucasian adults living in Nashville, Tennessee. A word on this clone: Antigen unknown.

The method was immunoSEQ multiplex PCR; TCRdb's version includes in-frame clones alone and lacks a portion of them. The sample shows about 2 million clones, 95% of them seen only once. The germline CDR1 and CDR2 sequences are MDHEN and SYDVKM. The CDR3 runs to 16 residues. V shed 5 bases and J 1 base; nucleotides not matched to a gene: 4. The rearrangement links TRBV28 to TRBJ2-2; 10 bases fit TRBD1. The sequence was collected from a man aged 18 to 35 in good health. Input material: naive CD4+ T cells sorted from blood. The subset is: CD45RA+ positively selected. DNA of the CDR3: TGTGCCAGCAGTCGGGACAGGGGAAAGAACACCGGGGAGCTGTTTTTT. Its protein is CASSRDRGKNTGELFF.